This note documents a single TCR beta chain sequence. Its target is not known. J was trimmed by 0 bases and V by 3 bases; bases with no gene match: 5. CDR1 is SGDLS, CDR2 YYNGEE, per germline. This CDR3 region has 17 residues. Profiled with immunoSEQ multiplex PCR; TCRdb holds only in-frame clones, not every one. This sample carries about 29,000 clones, approximately 75% of them seen once, and the ten largest clones take around 24%. The source of the sample is a study of radiotherapy plus CTLA-4 blockade in lung cancer. Study results and limitations: Peripheral blood showed expansion of tumor-derived TCR clones after radiotherapy and ipilimumab.

Ipilimumab CTLA-4 blockade and focal radiation were given to patients with chemo-refractory metastatic non-small-cell lung cancer. The source was peripheral blood, collected from a patient treated with radiotherapy plus ipilimumab. The chain links TRBV9 to TRBJ2-1; 11 bases are a match to TRBD2. This receptor was taken from a human donor with non-small cell lung cancer that progressed on radiotherapy plus ipilimumab. CDR3 sequence: CASSGASGGSSYNEQFF. In nucleotides, the CDR3 is TGTGCCAGCAGCGGTGCTAGCGGGGGGAGCTCCTACAATGAGCAGTTCTTC.